This T cell receptor (beta chain) was recorded in a study of PD-1 blockade in classical Hodgkin lymphoma. Study results and limitations: Patients starting nivolumab less than 1 year after ASCT had lower diversity and were excluded from later analyses. Complete responders' diversity at baseline resembled that of newly diagnosed patients.

Comment on this clone: Its antigen is still unknown.

Time point meaning: cycle 4 day 1 (C4D1), after 6 weeks of nivolumab. Following autologous stem cell transplantation, relapse occurred in every patient, and exposure to brentuximab vedotin varied. Trimming removed 4 bases from V and 5 bases from J, with 13 bases in between. This CDR3 has 15 residues. CDR1 SGDLS and CDR2 YYNGEE come from the germline V gene. Repertoires were generated with immunoSEQ multiplex PCR, while TCRdb's copy carries only in-frame clones and drops some. The sample carries 35,000 to 50,000 clones, 66% recorded once. This TCR was sampled from a human donor with classical Hodgkin lymphoma. Here the sequenced sample was peripheral blood mononuclear cells (PBMCs), taken before the fourth cycle of nivolumab. This chain joins TRBV9 and TRBJ1-6, with D perhaps TRBD1 (6 bases). This CDR3 reads CASSPRQANNSPLHF. CDR3 nucleotide sequence: TGTGCCAGCAGCCCACGACAGGCCAATAATTCACCCCTCCACTTT.